These 20 T cell receptor beta chains were sequenced from one sample in a study of shared clonotypes between healthy human individuals. Clones were read by immunoSEQ multiplex PCR, and TCRdb kept only the in-frame ones, dropping some. The sample lists about 1.9 million clones, around 93% occurring once. Naive CD8 cells lacked CD45RO and underwent positive selection for CCR7, leaving out terminally differentiated effector memory CD45RA+ cells. Sequencing was performed on naive CD8+ T cells from PBMCs. Every receptor here comes from a man between 18 and 35 years old in good health. Some clones in this sample may be carry-over from other donors' samples.

V gene TRBV7-9 combines with J gene TRBJ2-5; 9 nucleotides align to TRBD1. J was trimmed by 0 bases and V by 6 bases; bases with no gene match: 5. Looked up from germline, CDR1 is SEHNR and CDR2 is FQNEAQ (reference sequence). This CDR3 is built from 15 residues. The CDR3 DNA sequence: TGTGCCAGCAGTCTAGGGACAGGGAACCAAGAGACCCAGTACTTC. Protein product: CASSLGTGNQETQYF.

V usage is TRBV18 and J usage is TRBJ2-3, with D maybe TRBD1 (5 bases). This CDR3 has 13 amino acids. The germline V gene has CDR1 KGHSH and CDR2 LQKENI. Trimming took 3 bases from V and 4 from J, leaving 8 bases between them. CDR3 DNA: TGTGCCAGCTCACCCCCAGGGTCAGATACGCAGTATTTT. Its translation is CASSPPGSDTQYF.

The J gene is TRBJ2-7, the V gene TRBV29-1; D is unresolved. Germline CDR1 SQVTM, CDR2 ANQGSEA. The CDR3 is 11 amino acids. The ends were cut back, 6 bases at V and 4 bases at J, with 10 bases in the middle. This CDR3 reads CSVPLGYEQYF. The CDR3 DNA follows: TGCAGCGTCCCCTTGGGGTACGAGCAGTACTTC.

A word on this clone: The same CDR3 is also encoded by other DNA sequences in this sample. This sequence joins TRBV28 and TRBJ1-5, with D perhaps matching TRBD1 (6 bases). The CDR3 has 13 residues. Trimming stripped 4 bases from V and 4 bases from J, with 8 bases between. Germline CDR1 reads MDHEN; CDR2 reads SYDVKM. The chain's CDR3 is CASSSRGNQPQHF. DNA for the CDR3: TGTGCCAGCAGTTCCAGGGGTAATCAGCCCCAGCATTTT.

This chain links TRBV9 with TRBJ1-3; D call uncertain. Germline V gives CDR1 SGDLS, CDR2 YYNGEE. Trimming took off 0 bases at V and 11 bases at J, with 12 bases between the two ends. The CDR3 sequence is 13 residues long. CDR3 amino acids: CASSVGVSDSIYF. In DNA form, the CDR3 reads TGTGCCAGCAGCGTAGGTGTGTCTGATTCCATATATTTT.

This sequence joins TRBV9 and TRBJ2-3; 12 positions match TRBD2. This CDR3 is 16 amino acids long. From germline, CDR1 is SGDLS and CDR2 YYNGEE. Trimming cost V 6 bases and J 3 bases; bases outside gene matches: 8. The CDR3 is CASNRGTSGPTDTQYF. CDR3 coding DNA: TGTGCCAGCAATCGGGGGACTAGCGGGCCGACAGATACGCAGTATTTT. Using reference TRBV9 and TRBJ2-3 for the parts outside the CDR3, the full variable domain is DSGVTQTPKHLITATGQRVTLRCSPRSGDLSVYWYQQSLDQGLQFLIQYYNGEERAKGNILERFSAQQFPDLHSELNLSSLELGDSALYFCASNRGTSGPTDTQYFGPGTRLTVL.

The V and J genes are TRBV7-9 and TRBJ1-2, with 8 bases lining up with TRBD1. Trimming removed 2 bases from V and 7 bases from J; junction bases left unmatched: 15. The CDR3 is 17 residues long. CDR1 is SEHNR and CDR2 is FQNEAQ in the germline V gene (reference sequence). CDR3 residues: CASSLTWTGTNLGGYTF. The CDR3 region has the DNA TGTGCCAGCAGCTTAACCTGGACAGGGACCAACCTTGGTGGCTACACCTTC. Drawing the rest from reference TRBV7-9 and TRBJ1-2, the complete variable domain is DTGVSQNPRHKITKRGQNVTFRCDPISEHNRLYWYRQTLGQGPEFLTYFQNEAQLEKSRLLSDRFSAERPKGSFSTLEIQRTEQGDSAMYLCASSLTWTGTNLGGYTFGSGTRLTVV.

The chain employs TRBV9 and TRBJ1-1; 8 nucleotides agree with TRBD1. The CDR3 consists of 16 residues. Germline CDR1 is SGDLS and CDR2 is YYNGEE. V shed 0 bases and J 6 bases; nucleotides not matched to a gene: 10. DNA for the CDR3: TGTGCCAGCAGCGTAGTCGGGACAGGATTGGGACCTGAAGCTTTCTTT. It yields the protein CASSVVGTGLGPEAFF. The full variable domain, rest sourced from reference TRBV9 and TRBJ1-1, is DSGVTQTPKHLITATGQRVTLRCSPRSGDLSVYWYQQSLDQGLQFLIQYYNGEERAKGNILERFSAQQFPDLHSELNLSSLELGDSALYFCASSVVGTGLGPEAFFGQGTRLTVV.

The chain has TRBV30 and TRBJ2-7; 9 bases agree with TRBD2. Germline trimming cut 5 bases from V and 1 base from J; bases unmatched to any gene: 3. The V gene's germline CDR1 is GTSNPN and CDR2 SVGIG (reference sequence). The CDR3 is 13 amino acids. CDR3 region: CAWGTSGSYEQYF. The CDR3 DNA sequence: TGTGCCTGGGGCACTAGCGGGTCCTACGAGCAGTACTTC.

This clone has a single count. The sample contains more than one DNA sequence encoding this CDR3. The chain links TRBV27 to TRBJ2-3, with a tentative D call TRBD2 (6 bases). In germline, CDR1 is MNHEY, CDR2 SMNVEV (reference sequence). Trimming shortened V by 2 bases and J by 0 bases, and 9 bases separated the two germline ends. The CDR3 covers 15 residues. CDR3 loop: CASSLAGTSTDTQYF. CDR3 DNA: TGTGCCAGCAGTTTAGCGGGAACTAGCACAGATACGCAGTATTTT.

Here the CDR3 DNA reads TGCAGCGCGATCGGGGACGCTGCTGAAGCTTTCTTT. It specifies CSAIGDAAEAFF. The chain joins TRBV29-1 to TRBJ1-1; possible D gene TRBD1, 5 bases. Germline CDR1 SQVTM, CDR2 ANQGSEA. The V end was cut by 7 bases, the J end by 6 bases, with 15 bases between. The CDR3 is 12 residues long. The full variable domain, completed using reference TRBV29-1 and TRBJ1-1, is SAVISQKPSRDICQRGTSLTIQCQVDSQVTMMFWYRQQPGQSLTLIATANQGSEATYESGFVIDKFPISRPNLTFSTLTVSNMSPEDSSIYLCSAIGDAAEAFFGQGTRLTVV.

The chain links TRBV9 to TRBJ1-1, with D perhaps TRBD1 (5 bases). This CDR3 is 14 amino acids long. Germline loops: CDR1 SGDLS, CDR2 YYNGEE. V was clipped by 3 bases and J by 4 bases, with 13 bases between them. CDR3 sequence reads: CASSGGPWGTEAFF. CDR3 bases: TGTGCCAGCAGCGGGGGCCCATGGGGCACTGAAGCTTTCTTT.

V usage is TRBV4-1 and J usage is TRBJ2-1, with D perhaps matching TRBD2 (6 bases). CDR3 length equals 14 residues. Trimming took off 7 bases at V and 0 bases at J, with 10 bases between the two ends. The germline gives CDR1 MGHRA, CDR2 YSYEKL. CDR3 loop: CASTPTSSYNEQFF. As DNA, the CDR3 is TGCGCCAGCACCCCGACTAGCTCCTACAATGAGCAGTTCTTC.

This rearrangement joins TRBV30 to TRBJ2-7; D remains ambiguous. The germline V gene encodes CDR1 GTSNPN and CDR2 SVGIG (reference sequence). This CDR3 region has 13 residues. V was pared by 3 bases and J by 2 bases, with 11 bases between. The DNA of the CDR3 is TGTGCCTGGAGGTGGTCAGCTGCCTACGAGCAGTACTTC. Its protein is CAWRWSAAYEQYF.

The chain couples TRBV5-4 to TRBJ2-4; D may be TRBD1 (6 bases). The CDR3 has 19 amino acids. Deletions cut 3 bases from V and 0 bases from J, with 22 bases between. CDR1 and CDR2 (germline): SGHNT, YYREEE (reference sequence). The CDR3 region has the DNA TGTGCCAGCAGCTCGACCGGACAGTTCGCTGGGATAGCCAAAAACATTCAGTACTTC. Amino acids: CASSSTGQFAGIAKNIQYF.

For this clone: The sample carries other DNA sequences with the same CDR3. The rearrangement links TRBV7-6 to TRBJ2-1; D remains unclear. Per germline, CDR1 SGHVS and CDR2 FNYEAQ. With 0 bases removed from V and 4 bases from J, the gap between germline ends came to 13 bases. The CDR3 has 16 amino acids. The CDR3 DNA is TGTGCCAGCAGCTTAGCGGGCGGACCCCCTTACAATGAGCAGTTCTTC. It codes for CASSLAGGPPYNEQFF.

The chain couples TRBV11-2 to TRBJ2-4, with D perhaps TRBD1 (5 bases). The CDR3 is made up of 15 amino acids. V dropped 1 base and J dropped 0 bases, with 7 bases sitting between them. Germline CDR1 and CDR2: SGHAT and FQNNGV. CDR3 coding DNA: TGTGCCAGCAGCTTAGCAGGGATAGCCAAAAACATTCAGTACTTC. This sequence encodes CASSLAGIAKNIQYF.

V and J are TRBV11-2 and TRBJ2-7, with TRBD2 matching 7 bases. The CDR3 covers 13 residues. Germline-derived CDR1 and CDR2 are SGHAT and FQNNGV. V shed 6 bases, J shed 4 bases, and the junction held 6 bases outside the gene matches. The CDR3 is CASSSGLSYEQYF. Here the CDR3 DNA reads TGTGCCAGCAGTAGCGGGCTCTCTTACGAGCAGTACTTC. The full variable domain, its missing parts supplied by reference TRBV11-2 and TRBJ2-7, is EAGVAQSPRYKIIEKRQSVAFWCNPISGHATLYWYQQILGQGPKLLIQFQNNGVVDDSQLPKDRFSAERLKGVDSTLKIQPAKLEDSAVYLCASSSGLSYEQYFGPGTRLTVT.

The V call is TRBV25-1, the J call TRBJ2-1, with D possibly being TRBD1 or TRBD2 (5 bases each). V lost 2 bases and J lost 4, with 12 bases in between. This CDR3 contains 15 residues. CDR1 is MGHDK, CDR2 SYGVNS, per germline. Here the CDR3 DNA reads TGTGCCAGCAGTGAAGGAACGGGACCATACAATGAGCAGTTCTTC. Translated, it gives CASSEGTGPYNEQFF.

J is TRBJ2-1 and V is TRBV19; the D gene is possibly TRBD2 (5 bases). Trimming took off 3 bases at V and 8 bases at J, with 17 bases between the two ends. This CDR3 contains 15 residues. Looked up from germline, CDR1 is LNHDA and CDR2 is SQIVND (reference sequence). The DNA of the CDR3 is TGTGCCAGTAGTATTGGGAGATCACTCCCCGATGAGCAGTTCTTC. It yields the protein CASSIGRSLPDEQFF.